This record concerns one T cell receptor beta chain sequence. The data were obtained in a study of control samples from healthy donors and cancer patients. Per germline, CDR1 SGHKS and CDR2 YYEKEE (reference sequence). J was trimmed by 2 bases and V by 4 bases; bases with no gene match: 4. The CDR3 has 15 residues. Here immunoSEQ multiplex PCR was the method, and the copy in TCRdb shows in-frame clones only, minus some. This table holds about 92,000 clones, approximately 78% found once. The receptor was isolated from a woman aged 60-75 years in good health. The gene calls are TRBV5-5 and TRBJ2-3, with TRBD2 matching 10 bases. The specimen was blood. The CDR3 DNA is TGTGCCAGCAGCGTACTAGCGGGGTTCACAGATACGCAGTATTTT. Protein: CASSVLAGFTDTQYF.